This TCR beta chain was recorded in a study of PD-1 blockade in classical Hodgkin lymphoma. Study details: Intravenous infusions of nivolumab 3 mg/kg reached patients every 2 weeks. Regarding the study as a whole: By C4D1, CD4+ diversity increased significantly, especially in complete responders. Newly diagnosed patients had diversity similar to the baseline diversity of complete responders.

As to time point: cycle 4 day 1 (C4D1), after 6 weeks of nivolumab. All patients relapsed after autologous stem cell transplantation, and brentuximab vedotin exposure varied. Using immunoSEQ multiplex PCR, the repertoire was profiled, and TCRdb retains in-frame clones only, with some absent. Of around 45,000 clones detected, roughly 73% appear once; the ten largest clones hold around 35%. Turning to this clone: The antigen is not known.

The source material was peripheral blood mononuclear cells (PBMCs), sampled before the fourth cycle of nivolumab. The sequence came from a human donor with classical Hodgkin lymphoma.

CDR3 DNA: TGTGCCAGCTCACCACCCCAGGGCGGGGTCAATGAGCAGTTCTTC. Translated, it gives CASSPPQGGVNEQFF. The chain uses TRBV18 and TRBJ2-1, with D perhaps TRBD2 (6 bases). The germline gives CDR1 KGHSH, CDR2 LQKENI. Trimming left V 0 bases short and J 6 bases short, with 12 bases between. This CDR3 region has 15 residues.